The entry below describes one T cell receptor beta chain. This sample is part of a study of blood T cell repertoires in COVID-19. Looking at the study overall: Sample material is recorded as cDNA or gDNA derived from T cells, B-cell-depleted T cells, or PBMCs.

TCRdb's copy holds only in-frame clones and misses some; the assay was immunoSEQ multiplex PCR. The sample lists 150,000 to 200,000 clones; approximately 85% were seen once. The source material was peripheral blood. This sequence originates from a man aged 55-75 years who had recovered from COVID-19.

The CDR3 bases are TGTGCCAGCAGCCCAGGGGGGCGTTATTCAGATACGCAGTATTTT. Its translation: CASSPGGRYSDTQYF. V usage is TRBV7-2 and J usage is TRBJ2-3; D is perhaps TRBD1 (7 bases). The germline V and J ends were trimmed by 5 bases and 4 bases, with 16 bases remaining between them. This CDR3 region has 15 residues. Germline CDR1 reads SGHTA; CDR2 reads FQGNSA.